This T cell receptor (beta chain) was observed in a study of TIL therapy for anti-PD-1-resistant metastatic lung cancer. Study as a whole: Median patient age was 54, ranging about 35-80 years. General study findings and limits: TIL clonotype persistence in blood showed no apparent association with response. Treatment-naive, never-smoker and oncogene-addicted patients were overrepresented in this highly selected cohort.

With regard to this clone: Antigen specificity is unknown.

Time point noted: pre-treatment sample, taken before nivolumab and TIL therapy. Germline assignment: CDR1 SNHLY and CDR2 FYNNEI. This CDR3 contains 17 residues. Trimming took 6 bases from V and 8 from J; bases not matched to a gene: 18. This was the immunoSEQ v3 assay. Libraries were sequenced to around 2 million read pairs (survey) or roughly 4.5-6 million (deep). This table comes from immunoSEQ multiplex PCR, and its TCRdb copy is limited to in-frame clones, with some not included. Of 50,000 or so clones in the sample, 79% were seen once. Source: blood, taken at baseline. The origin of this receptor is a woman between 30 and 80 years old with non-small cell lung cancer. This chain joins TRBV2 and TRBJ2-1, with 8 bases identical to TRBD2. The CDR3 sequence: CASRELTGLVTLDEQFF. CDR3 coding DNA: TGTGCCAGCAGGGAACTGACGGGACTAGTTACCCTCGATGAGCAGTTCTTC.